This is a list of T cell receptor beta chains from one sample in a study of OX40 agonist ivuxolimab in advanced cancers. The protocol was immunoSEQ multiplex PCR, while the TCRdb copy is restricted to in-frame clones and leaves out a portion. The profile shows around 95,000 clones, 85% to 95% of them singletons. The source material was CD4+ or CD8+ T cells sorted from blood, sampled in a trial of the OX40 agonist ivuxolimab. These receptors all come from an adult with an advanced solid tumor such as melanoma, head and neck, liver or kidney cancer. CDR3s leave out the opening cysteine and the closing phenylalanine or tryptophan.

cdr3_aa	v_call	j_call
ASSLARLAGGLQETQY	TRBV7-9	TRBJ2-5
ATSRQPNTEAF	TRBV15	TRBJ1-1
ASGLTSGSSYNEQF	TRBV12-5	TRBJ2-1
AWSKAAVTEAF	TRBV30	TRBJ1-1
ASSLSSALMTF	TRBV7-2	TRBJ1-1
ASSLQGENYEQY	TRBV5-1	TRBJ2-7
ASNRWSGEGYT	TRBV6-1	TRBJ1-2
ASSAGTVFYEQY	TRBV25-1	TRBJ2-7
ASSLAQQNYGYT	TRBV5-6	TRBJ1-2
ASSVLAAGANVLT	TRBV9	TRBJ2-6
ASSEGFTDTQY	TRBV6-4	TRBJ2-3
ASSPGQGLDGELF	TRBV18	TRBJ2-2
ASSPPGNYGYT	TRBV18	TRBJ1-2
AWRTIQGAGWRDTIY	TRBV30	TRBJ1-3
SAINTGELF	TRBV20-1	TRBJ2-2
ASSGTGPVGSSGELF	TRBV2	TRBJ2-2
ASGLVPPSLFDRGHQPQH	TRBV12-5	TRBJ1-5
ASRPDNQPQH	TRBV2	TRBJ1-5
AWSVQNSRPGEQY	TRBV30	TRBJ2-7
ASSAQQGNYGYT	TRBV7-9	TRBJ1-2
ASSLYSEAF	TRBV5-6	TRBJ1-1
ASSYGGNYGYT	TRBV6-6	TRBJ1-2
ASSPPGLAGHTGELF	TRBV5-4	TRBJ2-2
ASSQDRLPDTQY	TRBV4-3	TRBJ2-3
ASTRNNQPQH	TRBV6-1	TRBJ1-5
ASSPRRGQAVYGYT	TRBV7-3	TRBJ1-2
ASSGVMGVGQY	TRBV2	TRBJ2-3
ASSLQGSGNTIY	TRBV5-1	TRBJ1-3
ASSYLGVQY	TRBV6-5	TRBJ2-4
ASTPERNYGYT	TRBV4-2	TRBJ1-2
ASSLVPSGELF	TRBV5-4	TRBJ2-2
ASSTGTGNQPQH	TRBV28	TRBJ1-5
ASSHWGISGNTIY	TRBV4-1	TRBJ1-3
ASSFQRRGNEQF	TRBV5-1	TRBJ2-1
ASSRTAYDTDTQY	TRBV11-3	TRBJ2-3
ASSRGDGTRNQPQH	TRBV28	TRBJ1-5
ASNLNRQSYEQY	TRBV6-5	TRBJ2-7
ASILTGRAF	TRBV28	TRBJ1-1
ASRDTNTGELF	TRBV6-6	TRBJ2-2
ASNSLRGTGELF	TRBV7-2	TRBJ2-2
ASSLPSDTQY	TRBV28	TRBJ2-3
ASSQEDSGVHIQY	TRBV4-2	TRBJ2-4
ARTHPNRGQNEKLF	TRBV12-5	TRBJ1-4
ASSGGGARTDTQY	TRBV28	TRBJ2-3
ASSLYPATNEKLF	TRBV6-6	TRBJ1-4
AISVTGYGDQPQH	TRBV10-3	TRBJ1-5
AWAGTASGNTIY	TRBV30	TRBJ1-3
ACQGYGYT	TRBV30	TRBJ1-2
ASSPQSLYQETQY	TRBV18	TRBJ2-5
ASSLDQGATNEKLF	TRBV11-3	TRBJ1-4
ASSRYRENTEAF	TRBV5-1	TRBJ1-1
ASSQGGNGYT	TRBV14	TRBJ1-2
ASSIPSVSGANVLT	TRBV19	TRBJ2-6
ASSVGLAGGGGYNEQF	TRBV9	TRBJ2-1
ASRPDFTNEQF	TRBV6-6	TRBJ2-1
ASSFWGGQETQY	TRBV5-1	TRBJ2-5
ASKRGQPQH	TRBV6-8	TRBJ1-5
ASSGVSSYNEQF	TRBV2	TRBJ2-1
AWSVWTGVQPQH	TRBV30	TRBJ1-5
ASRSTDTQY	TRBV9	TRBJ2-3